The T cell receptor beta chain under discussion was sequenced for a study of CD8 T cells in ankylosing spondylitis. This clonotype was picked up one time. Antigen: not known. Overall study results and limits: The authors reported significant enrichment of disease-linked clones in matched ankylosing spondylitis synovial fluid.

There are 15 residues in the CDR3. V lost 5 bases and J 5 bases, leaving 18 bases between the germline ends. Germline V CDR1 and CDR2: SGHVS, FQNEAQ. Quantitative barcoded 5'-RACE was used to prepare TCR beta libraries. TCRdb redid the calling of the 5' RACE reads with MiXCR, one entry per CDR3 protein. The sample has roughly 260,000 distinct CDR3 sequences, about 19% seen once; the top ten hold roughly 8%. The chain is built from TRBV7-8 and TRBJ2-5, with D possibly called TRBD1 or TRBD2 (5 bases each). Sequenced material: blood, either unsorted or a sorted T cell fraction (not recorded which). The receptor's source is a male donor with ankylosing spondylitis or in good health (not recorded which). The CDR3 DNA is TGTGCCAGCAGCCCTAATGAGGGGCGACGGGAGACCCAGTACTTC. It encodes CASSPNEGRRETQYF.